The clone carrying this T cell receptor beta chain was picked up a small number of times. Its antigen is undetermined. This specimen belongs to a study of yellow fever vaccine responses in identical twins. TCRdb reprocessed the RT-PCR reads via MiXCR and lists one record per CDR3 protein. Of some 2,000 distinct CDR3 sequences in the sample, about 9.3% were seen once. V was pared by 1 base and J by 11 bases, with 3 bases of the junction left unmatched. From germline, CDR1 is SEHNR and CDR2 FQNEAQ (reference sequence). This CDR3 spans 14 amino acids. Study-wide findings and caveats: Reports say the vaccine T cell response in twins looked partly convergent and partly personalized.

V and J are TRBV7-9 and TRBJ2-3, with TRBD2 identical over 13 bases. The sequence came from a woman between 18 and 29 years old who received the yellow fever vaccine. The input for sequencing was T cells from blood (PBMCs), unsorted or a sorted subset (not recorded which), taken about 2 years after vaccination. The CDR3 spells CASSLGGLAGEQYF. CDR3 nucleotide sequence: TGTGCCAGCAGCTTAGGAGGACTAGCGGGGGAGCAGTATTTT.